The sample holds many counts of the clone carrying this TCR beta chain. Described time point: persistent/refractory GD, antithyroid drugs over 5 years with positive TRAb. PBMCs provided the RNA from which the TCR library was made. Through Arm-PCR of CDR3 regions and iRepertoire HTBI primers, TCR beta libraries were built. TCRdb fed the multiplex PCR reads into MiXCR, producing one record per CDR3 protein. The sample carries nearly 350,000 distinct CDR3 sequences, around 20% recorded once. This record belongs to a study of regulatory T cells in long-lasting Graves disease. The CDR3 length is 13 residues. The ends were cut back, 4 bases at V and 5 bases at J, with 14 bases in the middle. Germline V gene lookup returns CDR1 GTSNPN and CDR2 SVGIG (reference sequence).

This clonotype originated in a female donor with Graves disease. This chain links TRBV30 with TRBJ1-2; D is possibly TRBD1 (5 bases). The source was peripheral blood mononuclear cells (PBMCs), collected when the disease was refractory, from a patient treated with antithyroid drugs. The CDR3: CAWKTEAVYGYTF. The CDR3 region has the DNA TGTGCCTGGAAGACAGAGGCGGTTTATGGCTACACCTTC.